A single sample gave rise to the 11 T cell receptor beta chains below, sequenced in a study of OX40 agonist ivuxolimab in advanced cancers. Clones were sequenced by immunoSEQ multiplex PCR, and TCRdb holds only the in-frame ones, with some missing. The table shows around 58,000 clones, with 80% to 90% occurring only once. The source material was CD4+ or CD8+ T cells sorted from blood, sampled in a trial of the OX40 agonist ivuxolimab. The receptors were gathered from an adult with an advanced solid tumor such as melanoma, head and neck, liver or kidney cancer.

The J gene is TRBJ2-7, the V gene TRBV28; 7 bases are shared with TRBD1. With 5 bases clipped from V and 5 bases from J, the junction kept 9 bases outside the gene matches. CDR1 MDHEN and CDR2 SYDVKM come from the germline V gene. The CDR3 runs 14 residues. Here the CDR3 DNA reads TGTGCCAGCAGTACAAACAGGGGTTCCGACGAGCAGTACTTC. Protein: CASSTNRGSDEQYF.

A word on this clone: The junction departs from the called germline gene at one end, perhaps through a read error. The DNA for the CDR3 is TGTGCCAGCGAACAGGAGAATGGGCAGTTCTTC. This encodes CASEQENGQFF. The chain has TRBV28 and TRBJ2-1; possible D gene TRBD1, 5 bases. Germline V gene data show CDR1 as MDHEN and CDR2 as SYDVKM. There are 11 residues in the CDR3.

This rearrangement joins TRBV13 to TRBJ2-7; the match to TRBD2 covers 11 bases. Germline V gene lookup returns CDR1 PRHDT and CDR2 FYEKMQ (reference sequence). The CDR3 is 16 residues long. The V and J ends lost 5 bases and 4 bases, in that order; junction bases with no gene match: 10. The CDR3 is CASSRRSSGRRYEQYF. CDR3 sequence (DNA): TGTGCCAGCAGCCGTCGGTCTAGCGGGAGGCGGTACGAGCAGTACTTC.

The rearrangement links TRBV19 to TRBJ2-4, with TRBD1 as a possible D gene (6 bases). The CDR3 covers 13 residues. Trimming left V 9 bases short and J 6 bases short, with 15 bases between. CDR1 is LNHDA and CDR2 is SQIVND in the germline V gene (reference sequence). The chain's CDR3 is CASGEQGGNIQYF. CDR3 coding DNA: TGTGCCAGCGGGGAACAGGGTGGAAACATTCAGTACTTC.

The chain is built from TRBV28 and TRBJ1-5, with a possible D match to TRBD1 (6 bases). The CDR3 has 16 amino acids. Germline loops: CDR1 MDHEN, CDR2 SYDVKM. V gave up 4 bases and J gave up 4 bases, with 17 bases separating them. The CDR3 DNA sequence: TGTGCCAGCAGTTCCCTACAGGGAGGGTGGAATCAGCCCCAGCATTTT. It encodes CASSSLQGGWNQPQHF.

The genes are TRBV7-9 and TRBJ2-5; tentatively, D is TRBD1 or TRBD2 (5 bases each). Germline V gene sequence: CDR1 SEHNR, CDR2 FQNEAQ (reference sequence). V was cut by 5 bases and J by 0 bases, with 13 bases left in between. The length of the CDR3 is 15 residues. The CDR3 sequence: CASSPGWGYQETQYF. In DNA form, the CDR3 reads TGTGCCAGCAGCCCTGGTTGGGGGTACCAAGAGACCCAGTACTTC.

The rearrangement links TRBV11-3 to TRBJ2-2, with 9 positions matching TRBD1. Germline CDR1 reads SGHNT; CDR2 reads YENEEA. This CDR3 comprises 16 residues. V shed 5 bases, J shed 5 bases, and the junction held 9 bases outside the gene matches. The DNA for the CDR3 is TGTGCCAGCAGCCGAGGAGGGACAGGGCCGACCGGGGAGCTGTTTTTT. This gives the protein CASSRGGTGPTGELFF.

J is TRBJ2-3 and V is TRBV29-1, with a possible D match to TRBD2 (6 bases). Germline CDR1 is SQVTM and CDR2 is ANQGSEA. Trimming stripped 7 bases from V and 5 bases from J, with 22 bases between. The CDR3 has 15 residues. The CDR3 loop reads CSATGGTLAIDTQYF. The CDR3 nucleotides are TGCAGCGCTACCGGTGGGACCCTAGCGATAGATACGCAGTATTTT.

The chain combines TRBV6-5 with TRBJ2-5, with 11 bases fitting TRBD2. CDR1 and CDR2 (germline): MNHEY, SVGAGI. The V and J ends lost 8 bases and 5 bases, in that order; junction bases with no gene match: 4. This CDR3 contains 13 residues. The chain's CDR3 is CASLLAGAETQYF. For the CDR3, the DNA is TGTGCCAGCTTACTAGCGGGAGCTGAGACCCAGTACTTC.

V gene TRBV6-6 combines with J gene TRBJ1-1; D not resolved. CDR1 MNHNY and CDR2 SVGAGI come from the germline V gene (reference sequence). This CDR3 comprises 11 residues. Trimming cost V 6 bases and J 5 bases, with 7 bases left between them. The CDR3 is CASSLSTEAFF. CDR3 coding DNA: TGTGCCAGCAGCTTAAGTACTGAAGCTTTCTTT.

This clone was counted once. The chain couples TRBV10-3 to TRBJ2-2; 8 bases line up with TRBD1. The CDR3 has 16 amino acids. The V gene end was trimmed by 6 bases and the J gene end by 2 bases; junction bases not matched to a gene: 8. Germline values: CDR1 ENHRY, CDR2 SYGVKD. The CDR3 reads CAIRGQGEGNTGELFF. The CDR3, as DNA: TGTGCCATCAGAGGACAGGGTGAGGGTAACACCGGGGAGCTGTTTTTT.